The entry that follows covers one T cell receptor (beta chain) sequence. The antigen is not known. The data derive from a study of blood T cells in healthy people across ages. Whole-study results and caveats: Roughly linearly, TCR beta diversity per million T cells fell as age increased.

Each donor had 8 to 10 milliliters of peripheral blood drawn. It was with a sample-barcoded 5' primer and a J-beta primer mix that a second PCR of about 7 to 12 cycles was run. Every sample produced at least 3 million CDR3-containing paired-end reads. TCRdb called the 5' RACE reads again in MiXCR, with one record for every CDR3 protein. The table records about 730,000 distinct CDR3 sequences, around 40% of them present only once. This CDR3 has 15 amino acids. V lost 1 base and J lost 7, with 13 bases in between. In germline, CDR1 is SGHTA, CDR2 FQGNSA. The TCR comes from a woman aged 55-70 years in good health. The sample was blood. The chain links TRBV7-2 to TRBJ1-4; D is undetermined. The CDR3 protein is CASSLGAGQAEKLFF. The CDR3 region has the DNA TGTGCCAGCAGCTTAGGTGCTGGCCAGGCTGAAAAACTGTTTTTT.